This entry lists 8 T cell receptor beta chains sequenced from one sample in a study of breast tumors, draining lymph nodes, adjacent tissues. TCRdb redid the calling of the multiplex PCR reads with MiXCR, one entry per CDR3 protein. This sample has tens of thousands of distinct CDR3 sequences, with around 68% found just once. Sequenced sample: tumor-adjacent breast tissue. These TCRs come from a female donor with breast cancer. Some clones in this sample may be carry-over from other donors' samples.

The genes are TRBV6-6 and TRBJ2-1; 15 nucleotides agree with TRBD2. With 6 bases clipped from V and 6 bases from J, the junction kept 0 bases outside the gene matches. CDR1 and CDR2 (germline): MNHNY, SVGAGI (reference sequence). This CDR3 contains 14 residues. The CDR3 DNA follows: TGTGCCAGCAGGGGACTAGCGGGAGGCAATGAGCAGTTCTTC. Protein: CASRGLAGGNEQFF.

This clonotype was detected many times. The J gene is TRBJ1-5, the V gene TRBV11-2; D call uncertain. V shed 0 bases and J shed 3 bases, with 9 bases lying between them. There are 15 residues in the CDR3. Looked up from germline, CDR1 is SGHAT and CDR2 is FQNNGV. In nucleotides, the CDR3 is TGTGCCAGCAGCTTAGAGTCAGGTGACAATCAGCCCCAGCATTTT. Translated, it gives CASSLESGDNQPQHF.

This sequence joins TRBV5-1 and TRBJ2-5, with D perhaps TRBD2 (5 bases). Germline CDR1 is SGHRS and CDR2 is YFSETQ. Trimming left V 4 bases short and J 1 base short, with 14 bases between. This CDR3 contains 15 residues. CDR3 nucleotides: TGCGCCAGCAGCCGGGGTCACCCTACCCAAGAGACCCAGTACTTC. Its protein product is CASSRGHPTQETQYF.

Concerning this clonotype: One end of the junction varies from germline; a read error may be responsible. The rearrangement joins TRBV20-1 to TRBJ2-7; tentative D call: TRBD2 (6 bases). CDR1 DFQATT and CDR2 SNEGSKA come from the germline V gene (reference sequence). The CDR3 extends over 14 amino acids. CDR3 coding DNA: TGCGGTGCCCTCTCCGGGGACTTCTCCTACGAGCAGTACTTC. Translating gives CGALSGDFSYEQYF.

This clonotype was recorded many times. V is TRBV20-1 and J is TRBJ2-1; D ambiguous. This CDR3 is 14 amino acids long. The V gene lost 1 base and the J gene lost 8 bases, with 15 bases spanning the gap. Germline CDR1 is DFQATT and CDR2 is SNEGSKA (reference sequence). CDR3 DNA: TGCAGTGCTAGAGGACCCGTTTCTGTCGATGAGCAGTTCTTC. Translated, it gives CSARGPVSVDEQFF.

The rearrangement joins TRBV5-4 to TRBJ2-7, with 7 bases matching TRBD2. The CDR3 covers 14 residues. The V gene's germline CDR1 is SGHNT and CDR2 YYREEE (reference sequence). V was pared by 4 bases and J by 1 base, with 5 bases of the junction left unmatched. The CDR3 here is CASSLGTTSYEQYF. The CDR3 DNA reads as TGTGCCAGCAGCCTTGGGACTACTTCCTACGAGCAGTACTTC.

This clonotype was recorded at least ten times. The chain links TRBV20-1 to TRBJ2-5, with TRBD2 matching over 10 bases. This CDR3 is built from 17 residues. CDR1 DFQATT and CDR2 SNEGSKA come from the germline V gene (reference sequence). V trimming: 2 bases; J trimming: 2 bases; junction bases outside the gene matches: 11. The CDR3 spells CSARRGSGRRIQETQYF. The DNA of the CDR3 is TGCAGTGCTAGACGGGGTAGCGGGAGGAGGATACAAGAGACCCAGTACTTC.

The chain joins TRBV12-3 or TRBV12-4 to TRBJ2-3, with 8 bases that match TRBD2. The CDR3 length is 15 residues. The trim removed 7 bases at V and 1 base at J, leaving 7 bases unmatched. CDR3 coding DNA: TGTGCCAGCACCATAGCGGGAAAGGGCACAGATACGCAGTATTTT. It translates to CASTIAGKGTDTQYF.